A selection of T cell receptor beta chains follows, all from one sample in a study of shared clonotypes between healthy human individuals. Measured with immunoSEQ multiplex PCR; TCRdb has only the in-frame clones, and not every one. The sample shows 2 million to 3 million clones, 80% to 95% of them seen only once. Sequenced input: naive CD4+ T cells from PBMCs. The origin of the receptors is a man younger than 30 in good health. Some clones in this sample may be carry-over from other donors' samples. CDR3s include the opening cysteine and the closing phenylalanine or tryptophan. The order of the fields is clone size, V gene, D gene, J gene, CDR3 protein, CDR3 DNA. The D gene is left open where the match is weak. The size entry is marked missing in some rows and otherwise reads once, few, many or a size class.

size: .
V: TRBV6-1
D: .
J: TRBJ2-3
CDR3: CASSARGTGGVTDTQYF
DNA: TGTGCCAGCAGTGCTAGGGGCACAGGGGGGGTGACAGATACGCAGTATTTT

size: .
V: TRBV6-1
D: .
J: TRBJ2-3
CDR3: CASSDSGRGDTQYF
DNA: TGTGCCAGCAGTGATTCAGGGCGAGGCGATACGCAGTATTTT

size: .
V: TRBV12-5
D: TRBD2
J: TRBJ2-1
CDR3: CASGSGLAGVVGFNEQFF
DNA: TGTGCTAGTGGTTCCGGACTAGCGGGAGTGGTGGGCTTCAATGAGCAGTTCTTC

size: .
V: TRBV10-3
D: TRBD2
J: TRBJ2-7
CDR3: CAISEAGTSGRHRQYF
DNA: TGTGCCATCAGTGAGGCCGGGACTAGCGGGAGGCATCGGCAGTACTTC

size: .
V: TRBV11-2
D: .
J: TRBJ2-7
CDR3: CASSKTLATSYEQYF
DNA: TGTGCCAGCAGCAAAACGCTAGCAACCTCCTACGAGCAGTACTTC

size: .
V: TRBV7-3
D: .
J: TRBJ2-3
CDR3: CASSPRDIPGTDTQYF
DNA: TGTGCCAGCAGCCCGCGGGACATACCTGGCACAGATACGCAGTATTTT

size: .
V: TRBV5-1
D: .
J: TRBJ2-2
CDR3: CASSEPSGPLGGELFF
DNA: TGCGCCAGCAGCGAACCCTCGGGACCCCTTGGGGGGGAGCTGTTTTTT

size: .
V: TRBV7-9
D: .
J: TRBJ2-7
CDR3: CASRPGLISYEQYF
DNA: TGTGCCAGCAGGCCGGGCCTAATCTCCTACGAGCAGTACTTC

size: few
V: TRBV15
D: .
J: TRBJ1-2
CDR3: CATSRGRTAYGYTF
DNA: TGTGCCACCAGCAGAGGACGGACAGCCTATGGCTACACCTTC

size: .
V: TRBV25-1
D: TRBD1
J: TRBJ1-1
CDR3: CASSDTWGQGAVNTEAFF
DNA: TGTGCCAGCAGTGACACCTGGGGACAGGGGGCCGTGAACACTGAAGCTTTCTTT

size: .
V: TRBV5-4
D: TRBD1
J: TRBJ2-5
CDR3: CASSLSGQGRDETQYF
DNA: TGTGCCAGCAGCTTATCGGGACAGGGACGGGATGAGACCCAGTACTTC

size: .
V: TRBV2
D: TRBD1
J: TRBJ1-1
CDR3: CASRGQGAAFF
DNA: TGTGCCAGCAGGGGACAGGGGGCAGCTTTCTTT

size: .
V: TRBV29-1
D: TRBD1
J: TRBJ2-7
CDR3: CSGGQGLDEQYF
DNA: TGCAGTGGGGGACAGGGGCTGGACGAGCAGTACTTC

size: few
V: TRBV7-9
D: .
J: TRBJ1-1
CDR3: CASSLRSRDTEAFF
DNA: TGTGCCAGCAGCTTAAGGTCGAGGGACACTGAAGCTTTCTTT

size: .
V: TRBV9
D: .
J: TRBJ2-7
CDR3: CASSAQGYHEQYF
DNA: TGTGCCAGCAGCGCGCAGGGGTACCACGAGCAGTACTTC

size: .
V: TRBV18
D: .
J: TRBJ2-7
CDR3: CASSPKQGLEQYF
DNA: TGTGCCAGCTCACCCAAACAGGGCCTTGAGCAGTACTTC

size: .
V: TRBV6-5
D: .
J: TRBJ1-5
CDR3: CASSYGAANSNQPQHF
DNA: TGTGCCAGCAGTTACGGGGCAGCTAATAGCAATCAGCCCCAGCATTTT

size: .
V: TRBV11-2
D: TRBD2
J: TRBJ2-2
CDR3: CASSRGGYRTGELFF
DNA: TGTGCCAGCAGCCGGGGGGGCTATAGGACCGGGGAGCTGTTTTTT

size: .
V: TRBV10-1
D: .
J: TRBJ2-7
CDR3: CASSESRSYEQYF
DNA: TGCGCCAGCAGTGAGTCGCGGTCCTACGAGCAGTACTTC

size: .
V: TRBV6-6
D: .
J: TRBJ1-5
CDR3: CASRSSGAVGQPQHF
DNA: TGTGCCAGCAGGTCTTCCGGAGCAGTGGGTCAGCCCCAGCATTTT

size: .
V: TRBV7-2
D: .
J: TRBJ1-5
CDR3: CASSLPPGEPQHF
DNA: TGTGCCAGCAGCTTACCCCCCGGGGAGCCCCAGCATTTT

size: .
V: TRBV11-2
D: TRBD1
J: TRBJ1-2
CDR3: CASSLEGQARGYTF
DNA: TGTGCCAGCAGCTTAGAGGGACAGGCAAGGGGCTACACCTTC

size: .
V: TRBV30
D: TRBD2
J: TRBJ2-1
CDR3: CASSKTTSGLDNEQFF
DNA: TGTGCCTCTTCGAAGACGACTAGCGGTTTGGACAATGAGCAGTTCTTC

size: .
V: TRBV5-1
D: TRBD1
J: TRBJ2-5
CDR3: CASGETGIGETQYF
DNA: TGCGCCAGCGGCGAGACAGGGATTGGGGAGACCCAGTACTTC

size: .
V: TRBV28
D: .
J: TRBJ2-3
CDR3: CASSSSSTDTQYF
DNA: TGTGCCAGCAGTTCTAGCAGCACAGATACGCAGTATTTT

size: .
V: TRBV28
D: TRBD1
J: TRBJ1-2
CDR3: CASRRTGATNYGYTF
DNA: TGTGCCAGCAGGCGGACAGGGGCGACTAACTATGGCTACACCTTC

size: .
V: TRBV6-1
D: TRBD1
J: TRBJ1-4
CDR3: CASSGRTGANEKLFF
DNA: TGTGCCAGCAGTGGAAGGACAGGGGCGAATGAAAAACTGTTTTTT

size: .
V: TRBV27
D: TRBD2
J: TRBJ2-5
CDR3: CASSRPKREGPETQYF
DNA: TGTGCCAGCAGCCGGCCTAAGCGGGAGGGCCCAGAGACCCAGTACTTC

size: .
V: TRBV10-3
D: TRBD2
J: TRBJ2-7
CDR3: CAISGTSGRYEQYF
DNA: TGTGCCATCAGCGGGACTAGCGGGAGGTACGAGCAGTACTTC

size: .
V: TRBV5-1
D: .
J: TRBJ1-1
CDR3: CASSLGGLSANTEAFF
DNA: TGCGCCAGCAGCTTGGGGGGTTTAAGTGCGAACACTGAAGCTTTCTTT

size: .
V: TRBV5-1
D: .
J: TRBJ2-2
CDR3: CASSLDGGHGELFF
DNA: TGCGCCAGCAGCTTGGATGGGGGTCACGGGGAGCTGTTTTTT

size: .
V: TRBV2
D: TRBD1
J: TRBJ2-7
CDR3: CASRRTGAEQYF
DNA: TGTGCCAGCAGAAGGACAGGGGCCGAGCAGTACTTC

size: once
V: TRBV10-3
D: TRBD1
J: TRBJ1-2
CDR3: CAINGQGEGGYTF
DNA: TGTGCCATCAACGGACAGGGCGAGGGAGGCTACACCTTC

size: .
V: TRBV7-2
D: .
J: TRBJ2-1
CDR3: CASRLNPPAGEQFF
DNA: TGTGCCAGCAGATTAAACCCCCCTGCGGGTGAGCAGTTCTTC

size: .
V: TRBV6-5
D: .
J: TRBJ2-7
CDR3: CASSYDGLAPSYEQYF
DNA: TGTGCCAGCAGTTACGATGGCCTCGCACCTTCCTACGAGCAGTACTTC

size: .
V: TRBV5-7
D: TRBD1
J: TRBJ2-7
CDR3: CASSSRQGEIDEQYF
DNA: TGTGCCAGCAGCTCCCGACAGGGGGAAATTGACGAGCAGTACTTC

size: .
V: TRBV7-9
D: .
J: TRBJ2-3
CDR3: CASSLEGVGTDTQYF
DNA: TGTGCCAGCAGCTTAGAGGGAGTCGGCACAGATACGCAGTATTTT

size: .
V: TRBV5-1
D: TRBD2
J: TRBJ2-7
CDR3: CASSFSTSGDYEQYF
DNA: TGCGCCAGCAGCTTTAGTACTAGCGGGGACTACGAGCAGTACTTC

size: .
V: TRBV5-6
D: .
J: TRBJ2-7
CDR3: CASSYLLYYEQYF
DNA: TGTGCCAGCAGCTATCTACTTTACTACGAGCAGTACTTC

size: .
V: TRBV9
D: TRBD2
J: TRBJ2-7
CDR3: CASSVGLAGNYEQYF
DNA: TGTGCCAGCAGCGTGGGGCTAGCGGGTAACTACGAGCAGTACTTC

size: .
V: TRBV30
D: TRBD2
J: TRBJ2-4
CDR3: CAWRGLAVPRQAKNIQYF
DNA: TGTGCCTGGAGGGGACTAGCGGTCCCCAGGCAGGCCAAAAACATTCAGTACTTC

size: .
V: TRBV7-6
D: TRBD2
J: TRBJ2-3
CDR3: CASSLPDPTSGSESDTQYF
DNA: TGTGCCAGCAGCTTACCGGACCCCACTAGCGGGAGCGAATCAGATACGCAGTATTTT

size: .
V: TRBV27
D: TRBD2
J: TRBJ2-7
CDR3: CASSPSLGTSGTYEQYF
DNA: TGTGCCAGCAGTCCCTCCTTGGGGACTAGCGGCACCTACGAGCAGTACTTC

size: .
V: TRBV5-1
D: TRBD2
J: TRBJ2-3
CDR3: CASSLGGLESTDTQYF
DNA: TGCGCCAGCAGCTTGGGAGGACTAGAAAGCACAGATACGCAGTATTTT

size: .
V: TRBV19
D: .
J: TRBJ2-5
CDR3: CASNVQGSETQYF
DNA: TGTGCCAGTAACGTCCAGGGATCAGAGACCCAGTACTTC